This TCR beta chain emerged from a study of shared clonotypes between healthy human individuals. The assay was immunoSEQ multiplex PCR, and TCRdb's table has in-frame clones only and misses some. In the table there are roughly 1,600,000 clones, 98% to 99% of which are singletons. Study-level findings and limits: Shared clonotypes: 4.5% to 5% naive CD4, around 4% naive CD8, 2.3% memory CD4, 0.35% to 0.5% memory CD8.

Of note for this clone: What it binds is unknown. Compared with germline, one end of the junction differs, possibly owing to a read error.

This TCR was recovered from a man aged 25 to 40 in good health. Input material: naive CD4+ T cells sorted from blood. Described subset: CD45RA+ positively selected.

CDR3 in amino acids: CASSQTRSGELFF. The CDR3 DNA sequence: TGTGCTAGCAGCCAAACTAGGTCCGGGGAGCTGTTTTTT. The chain combines TRBV7-7 with TRBJ2-2, with a weak D call TRBD2 (5 bases). The CDR3 is 13 amino acids. Germline CDR1 is SSHAT and CDR2 is FNYEAQ (reference sequence). Filled out from reference TRBV7-7 and TRBJ2-2, the complete variable domain reads GAGVSQSPRYKVTKRGQDVTLRCDPISSHATLYWYQQALGQGPEFLTYFNYEAQPDKSGLPSDRFSAERPEGSISTLTIQRTEQRDSAMYRCASSQTRSGELFFGEGSRLTVL.